Listed below are T cell receptor beta chains from one sample, sequenced in a study of beta chain features in type 1 diabetes. Repertoires were generated with immunoSEQ multiplex PCR, while TCRdb's copy carries only in-frame clones and drops some. The sample records 970,000 or so clones, 17% being singletons. The sample was naive CD4+ T cells from blood. Receptor source: a woman aged 18-30 years in good health. Each CDR3 is given with its conserved first and last residue. The D gene is left open where the match is weak. The size of a clone is reported for some rows only, either as once, few or many, or as a class for expanded clones.

J gene: TRBJ2-1
clone size: NA
CDR3 length: 16
D gene: TRBD2
V gene: TRBV28
CDR3 DNA: TGTGCCAGCAGTTTAGACTATAGCGGGAGTAAGAATGAGCAGTTCTTC
CDR3 protein: CASSLDYSGSKNEQFF

J gene: TRBJ1-3
clone size: NA
CDR3 length: 18
D gene: TRBD1
V gene: TRBV27
CDR3 DNA: TGTGCCAGCAGTTTATCCCTTCCGGGACAGAGCTCTGGAAACACCATATATTTT
CDR3 protein: CASSLSLPGQSSGNTIYF

J gene: TRBJ1-2
clone size: NA
CDR3 length: 16
D gene: NA
V gene: TRBV4-2
CDR3 DNA: TGTGCCAGCAGCCAGACTCTTTCCCCAGCTACAGAAGGCTACACCTTC
CDR3 protein: CASSQTLSPATEGYTF

J gene: TRBJ2-7
clone size: few
CDR3 length: 14
D gene: NA
V gene: TRBV28
CDR3 DNA: TGTGCCAGCAGTTTAACAACTGTCTCCTACGAGCAGTACTTC
CDR3 protein: CASSLTTVSYEQYF

J gene: TRBJ2-1
clone size: NA
CDR3 length: 11
D gene: NA
V gene: TRBV7-9
CDR3 DNA: TGTGCCAGCAGCTCCAAGGATGAGCAGTTCTTC
CDR3 protein: CASSSKDEQFF

J gene: TRBJ2-7
clone size: few
CDR3 length: 16
D gene: TRBD1
V gene: TRBV7-2
CDR3 DNA: TGTGCCAGCAGTCCTGGACAGGGAAATTTAGGCTACGAGCAGTACTTC
CDR3 protein: CASSPGQGNLGYEQYF

J gene: TRBJ1-2
clone size: NA
CDR3 length: 15
D gene: NA
V gene: TRBV19
CDR3 DNA: TGTGCCAGTAACCCCAGGGTTGGGGTACGGTATGGCTACACCTTC
CDR3 protein: CASNPRVGVRYGYTF

J gene: TRBJ2-1
clone size: NA
CDR3 length: 20
D gene: TRBD1
V gene: TRBV27
CDR3 DNA: TGTGCCAGCAGTTTCCGGGGACAGGCCCACGACCGAAGCTCCTACAATGAGCAGTTCTTC
CDR3 protein: CASSFRGQAHDRSSYNEQFF

J gene: TRBJ2-6
clone size: NA
CDR3 length: 19
D gene: NA
V gene: TRBV14
CDR3 DNA: TGTGCCAGCAGCCAAGATACCCACAGGGTAACTTCCGGGGCCAACGTCCTGACTTTC
CDR3 protein: CASSQDTHRVTSGANVLTF

J gene: TRBJ1-5
clone size: NA
CDR3 length: 12
D gene: NA
V gene: TRBV28
CDR3 DNA: TGTGCCAGCAGCGTCAGAGGTCAGCCCCAGCATTTT
CDR3 protein: CASSVRGQPQHF

J gene: TRBJ2-5
clone size: few
CDR3 length: 16
D gene: NA
V gene: TRBV28
CDR3 DNA: TGTGCCAGCAGTTTGGGAGGAGCGAAGATGGGAGAGACCCAGTACTTC
CDR3 protein: CASSLGGAKMGETQYF

J gene: TRBJ2-1
clone size: few
CDR3 length: 12
D gene: TRBD1
V gene: TRBV6-1
CDR3 DNA: TGTGCCAGCCACAGGGGGAGGAATGAGCAGTTCTTC
CDR3 protein: CASHRGRNEQFF

J gene: TRBJ2-7
clone size: NA
CDR3 length: 16
D gene: TRBD2
V gene: TRBV28
CDR3 DNA: TGTGCCAGCAGTTTATTAGGGACTAGCGGTTCCTACGAGCAGTACTTC
CDR3 protein: CASSLLGTSGSYEQYF

J gene: TRBJ2-3
clone size: few
CDR3 length: 15
D gene: TRBD2
V gene: TRBV11-2
CDR3 DNA: TGTGCCAGCAGCAAGAGGACTAGCGCAACAGATACGCAGTATTTT
CDR3 protein: CASSKRTSATDTQYF

J gene: TRBJ2-3
clone size: few
CDR3 length: 16
D gene: TRBD2
V gene: TRBV5-6
CDR3 DNA: TGTGCCAGCAGTCACCGAACTAGCGGACGCACAGATACGCAGTATTTT
CDR3 protein: CASSHRTSGRTDTQYF

J gene: TRBJ1-1
clone size: NA
CDR3 length: 19
D gene: TRBD1
V gene: TRBV6-1
CDR3 DNA: TGTGCCAGCAGTGAAATTGGGACAGCCTACCTCCGGGGTCACACTGAAGCTTTCTTT
CDR3 protein: CASSEIGTAYLRGHTEAFF

J gene: TRBJ1-3
clone size: NA
CDR3 length: 13
D gene: NA
V gene: TRBV14
CDR3 DNA: TGTGCCAGCAGGAGGGAGACTGGAAACACCATATATTTT
CDR3 protein: CASRRETGNTIYF

J gene: TRBJ2-7
clone size: few
CDR3 length: 15
D gene: TRBD1
V gene: TRBV28
CDR3 DNA: TGTGCCAGCAGAACACCCGGGACAGGGACCTACGAGCAGTACTTC
CDR3 protein: CASRTPGTGTYEQYF

J gene: TRBJ2-1
clone size: NA
CDR3 length: 15
D gene: NA
V gene: TRBV9
CDR3 DNA: TGTGCCAGCAGCGTAGAATGGGACTCCTACAATGAGCAGTTCTTC
CDR3 protein: CASSVEWDSYNEQFF

J gene: TRBJ2-7
clone size: NA
CDR3 length: 11
D gene: NA
V gene: TRBV10-3
CDR3 DNA: TGTGCCATCAGTGACAAGTACGAGCAGTACTTC
CDR3 protein: CAISDKYEQYF

J gene: TRBJ2-7
clone size: NA
CDR3 length: 13
D gene: TRBD1
V gene: TRBV19
CDR3 DNA: TGTGCCAGTAGCCGGGACAGTTTGTACGAGCAGTACTTC
CDR3 protein: CASSRDSLYEQYF

J gene: TRBJ2-3
clone size: NA
CDR3 length: 15
D gene: NA
V gene: TRBV9
CDR3 DNA: TGTGCCAGCAGCGTACTTGCGGGAACGACAGATACGCAGTATTTT
CDR3 protein: CASSVLAGTTDTQYF

J gene: TRBJ2-7
clone size: NA
CDR3 length: 15
D gene: NA
V gene: TRBV19
CDR3 DNA: TGTGCCAGCCGGTGGGCTAGCGTTAGTTCCTACGAGCAGTACTTC
CDR3 protein: CASRWASVSSYEQYF

J gene: TRBJ2-1
clone size: few
CDR3 length: 16
D gene: TRBD2
V gene: TRBV6-1
CDR3 DNA: TGTGCCAGCAGTGAAACTGCGAGCGGGAGGGTCCATGAGCAGTTCTTC
CDR3 protein: CASSETASGRVHEQFF

J gene: TRBJ2-3
clone size: NA
CDR3 length: 15
D gene: TRBD1
V gene: TRBV28
CDR3 DNA: TGTGCCAGCGAAACCGGGACAGGGAACACAGATACGCAGTATTTT
CDR3 protein: CASETGTGNTDTQYF

J gene: TRBJ1-5
clone size: NA
CDR3 length: 15
D gene: NA
V gene: TRBV28
CDR3 DNA: TGTGCCAGCAGTTTTATACTCAGGGGTCATCAGCCCCAGCATTTT
CDR3 protein: CASSFILRGHQPQHF

J gene: TRBJ1-1
clone size: NA
CDR3 length: 13
D gene: NA
V gene: TRBV7-3
CDR3 DNA: TGTGCCAGCAGCTTAGGGTTCCCCGGTGAAGCTTTCTTT
CDR3 protein: CASSLGFPGEAFF

J gene: TRBJ2-3
clone size: NA
CDR3 length: 16
D gene: NA
V gene: TRBV28
CDR3 DNA: TGTGCCAGCACCACGTATAGCGACAGTGTTCGAAGTTCGCAGTATTTT
CDR3 protein: CASTTYSDSVRSSQYF

J gene: TRBJ1-2
clone size: once
CDR3 length: 13
D gene: TRBD1
V gene: TRBV18
CDR3 DNA: TGTGCCAGCTCATCCCAGGGGGGCGATGGCTACACCTTC
CDR3 protein: CASSSQGGDGYTF

J gene: TRBJ2-5
clone size: NA
CDR3 length: 17
D gene: NA
V gene: TRBV7-8
CDR3 DNA: TGTGCCAGCAGCCTACAACGGGACGGGAGAGGTCCTAAGACCCAGTACTTC
CDR3 protein: CASSLQRDGRGPKTQYF

J gene: TRBJ2-2
clone size: NA
CDR3 length: 12
D gene: TRBD2
V gene: TRBV29-1
CDR3 DNA: TGCAGCGTTCCCGGACTAGGCGGGGAGCTGTTTTTT
CDR3 protein: CSVPGLGGELFF

J gene: TRBJ2-7
clone size: few
CDR3 length: 13
D gene: NA
V gene: TRBV28
CDR3 DNA: TGTGCCAGCAGTCCGCCCCCTGTCTACGAGCAGTACTTC
CDR3 protein: CASSPPPVYEQYF

J gene: TRBJ2-3
clone size: few
CDR3 length: 15
D gene: NA
V gene: TRBV11-2
CDR3 DNA: TGTGCCAGCAGCTTCTCCCTCGTCCACACAGATACGCAGTATTTT
CDR3 protein: CASSFSLVHTDTQYF

J gene: TRBJ2-1
clone size: NA
CDR3 length: 15
D gene: NA
V gene: TRBV2
CDR3 DNA: TGTGCCAGCAGTGTGAAGCGGCTCTCCTACAATGAGCAGTTCTTC
CDR3 protein: CASSVKRLSYNEQFF

J gene: TRBJ1-1
clone size: few
CDR3 length: 15
D gene: TRBD1
V gene: TRBV28
CDR3 DNA: TGTGCCAGCAGTTCCGGCTCAGGGGGCGGCACTGAAGCTTTCTTT
CDR3 protein: CASSSGSGGGTEAFF

J gene: TRBJ2-5
clone size: few
CDR3 length: 16
D gene: TRBD2
V gene: TRBV18
CDR3 DNA: TGTGCCAGCTCACCTGGTCGGGGACTAGCCCGAGAGACCCAGTACTTC
CDR3 protein: CASSPGRGLARETQYF

J gene: TRBJ2-2
clone size: NA
CDR3 length: 14
D gene: TRBD1
V gene: TRBV10-3
CDR3 DNA: TGTGCCATCAGTGGGACAGGGGAAACCGGGGAGCTGTTTTTT
CDR3 protein: CAISGTGETGELFF

J gene: TRBJ1-1
clone size: NA
CDR3 length: 16
D gene: NA
V gene: TRBV28
CDR3 DNA: TGTGCCAGCAGTTTCCCTTCGACAGGTTTGAACACTGAAGCTTTCTTT
CDR3 protein: CASSFPSTGLNTEAFF

J gene: TRBJ2-3
clone size: few
CDR3 length: 15
D gene: NA
V gene: TRBV7-9
CDR3 DNA: TGTGCCAGCAGCTTAGGGCGTACTACCACAGATACGCAGTATTTT
CDR3 protein: CASSLGRTTTDTQYF

J gene: TRBJ1-2
clone size: few
CDR3 length: 15
D gene: NA
V gene: TRBV9
CDR3 DNA: TGTGCCAGCAGCCGAGCTTCGATAGCTAACTATGGCTACACCTTC
CDR3 protein: CASSRASIANYGYTF

J gene: TRBJ2-5
clone size: NA
CDR3 length: 13
D gene: NA
V gene: TRBV2
CDR3 DNA: TGTGCCAGCAGGGCGGGACTTACGGAGACCCAGTACTTC
CDR3 protein: CASRAGLTETQYF

J gene: TRBJ2-1
clone size: NA
CDR3 length: 12
D gene: NA
V gene: TRBV6-5
CDR3 DNA: TGTGCCAGCAGTTATACAGGGACTGAGCAGTTCTTC
CDR3 protein: CASSYTGTEQFF

J gene: TRBJ2-7
clone size: few
CDR3 length: 13
D gene: TRBD2
V gene: TRBV7-2
CDR3 DNA: TGTGCCAGCAGTAGCGGGGCGACCTACGAGCAGTACTTC
CDR3 protein: CASSSGATYEQYF

J gene: TRBJ2-7
clone size: few
CDR3 length: 13
D gene: NA
V gene: TRBV7-9
CDR3 DNA: TGTGCCAGCAGCCTCAGAAGCCGGGGGGAGCAGTACTTC
CDR3 protein: CASSLRSRGEQYF

J gene: TRBJ2-1
clone size: NA
CDR3 length: 17
D gene: TRBD2
V gene: TRBV29-1
CDR3 DNA: TGCAGCGTTGAAGACCGTAGCGGGAGGGCCACGGGGGATGAGCAGTTCTTC
CDR3 protein: CSVEDRSGRATGDEQFF

J gene: TRBJ2-1
clone size: few
CDR3 length: 14
D gene: NA
V gene: TRBV29-1
CDR3 DNA: TGCAGCGTTGGGTCGGCAGGGGCTTACAATGAGCAGTTCTTC
CDR3 protein: CSVGSAGAYNEQFF

J gene: TRBJ2-3
clone size: NA
CDR3 length: 14
D gene: NA
V gene: TRBV5-6
CDR3 DNA: TGTGCCAGCAGCCCTCGGACTAACACAGATACGCAGTATTTT
CDR3 protein: CASSPRTNTDTQYF

J gene: TRBJ2-2
clone size: NA
CDR3 length: 19
D gene: NA
V gene: TRBV4-3
CDR3 DNA: TGCGCCAGCAGCCAAGATTTTGGGGGCGCATCCGCGAACACCGGGGAGCTGTTTTTT
CDR3 protein: CASSQDFGGASANTGELFF

J gene: TRBJ2-7
clone size: NA
CDR3 length: 11
D gene: NA
V gene: TRBV5-6
CDR3 DNA: TGTGCCAGCAGCTCCCCGGGGGAGCAGTACTTC
CDR3 protein: CASSSPGEQYF

J gene: TRBJ1-5
clone size: NA
CDR3 length: 14
D gene: NA
V gene: TRBV28
CDR3 DNA: TGTGCCAGCAGTCGCATAAGACGGTATCAGCCCCAGCATTTT
CDR3 protein: CASSRIRRYQPQHF

J gene: TRBJ2-1
clone size: few
CDR3 length: 16
D gene: TRBD2
V gene: TRBV7-6
CDR3 DNA: TGTGCCAGCAGCGAAACTAGCGGGACAGCCTACAATGAGCAGTTCTTC
CDR3 protein: CASSETSGTAYNEQFF

J gene: TRBJ1-1
clone size: few
CDR3 length: 16
D gene: NA
V gene: TRBV7-9
CDR3 DNA: TGTGCCAGCAGCGAATGGGCAGCCAGAACGGGCGCTGAAGCTTTCTTT
CDR3 protein: CASSEWAARTGAEAFF